Listed below are T cell receptor beta chains from one sample, sequenced in a study of blood T cell repertoires in COVID-19. Libraries were prepared by immunoSEQ multiplex PCR; TCRdb keeps only in-frame clonotypes and omits some of them. The table records about 230,000 clones, around 83% of them present only once. The sample was peripheral blood. Receptors were obtained from a woman in her forties or fifties with acute or convalescent COVID-19. Both conserved end residues are part of each CDR3. Fields, in order: D gene, V gene, clone size, J gene, CDR3 DNA, CDR3 protein. The D gene is left open where the match is weak. The size field is filled for only some rows; it gives once, few, many or a size class.

.	TRBV5-1	.	TRBJ1-2	TGCGCCAGCAGCTCGACAGAGACGTATGGCTACACCTTC	CASSSTETYGYTF
.	TRBV3-1/TRBV3-2	.	TRBJ2-2	TGTGCCAGCAGCCCCAGAACGAACACCGGGGAGCTGTTTTTT	CASSPRTNTGELFF
.	TRBV5-1	.	TRBJ1-4	TGCGCCAGCAGCCCGAATCGGGACACCCCTAACGAAAAACTGTTTTTT	CASSPNRDTPNEKLFF
TRBD2	TRBV11-2	.	TRBJ2-7	TGTGCCAGCAGCTCTATAACTAGCGGGGGGACCTACGAGCAGTACTTC	CASSSITSGGTYEQYF
TRBD1	TRBV4-3	.	TRBJ2-7	TGCGCCAGCAGCCAAGTTTTAGCCCGGATTGACAGGGGGCCCGAGCAGTACTTC	CASSQVLARIDRGPEQYF
.	TRBV10-3	.	TRBJ1-6	TGTGCCATCAGTGGAGGGATCACATATAATTCACCCCTCCACTTT	CAISGGITYNSPLHF
TRBD2	TRBV10-2	once	TRBJ2-1	TGCGCCAGCACCCCAGCGGGAGGATTCAATGAGCAGTTCTTC	CASTPAGGFNEQFF
TRBD2	TRBV4-2	.	TRBJ2-1	TGTGCCAGCAGCCAAGGTGGGACTAGCGGGAGGGATGAGCAGTTCTTC	CASSQGGTSGRDEQFF
.	TRBV30	once	TRBJ2-3	TGTGCCTGTCCTCAGGGGGGTGCAGATACGCAGTATTTT	CACPQGGADTQYF
TRBD1	TRBV3-1/TRBV3-2	.	TRBJ2-3	TGTGCCAGCAGCCCCGGGACAGGGTTCACAGATACGCAGTATTTT	CASSPGTGFTDTQYF
.	TRBV19	.	TRBJ2-2	TGTGCCATCCAAACAGGGTACACCGGGGAGCTGTTTTTT	CAIQTGYTGELFF
TRBD1	TRBV2	.	TRBJ2-2	TGTGCCAGCACATGGGGACAGGGGGCTGGCGGGGAGCTGTTTTTT	CASTWGQGAGGELFF
.	TRBV19	.	TRBJ2-7	TGTGCCAGTAGTACATGGAGTGGCGAGTACGAGCAGTACTTC	CASSTWSGEYEQYF
TRBD1	TRBV6-5	.	TRBJ1-2	TGTGCCAGCAGTTCCCCGACAGGGACACATGGCTACACCTTC	CASSSPTGTHGYTF
.	TRBV30	.	TRBJ1-5	TGTGCCTGGAGTGTAATTGGACAGCCTTTGGGGTCCAATCAGCCCCAGCATTTT	CAWSVIGQPLGSNQPQHF
.	TRBV9	.	TRBJ2-1	TGTGCCAGCAGCGTAGCTACCAACAATGAGCAGTTCTTC	CASSVATNNEQFF
.	TRBV9	.	TRBJ2-7	TGTGCCAGCAGCGTAGCGTCCAGGGCACGCGACGAGCAGTACTTC	CASSVASRARDEQYF
.	TRBV10-3	.	TRBJ2-2	TGTGCCATCAGTGAACAGATCAACACCGGGGAGCTGTTTTTT	CAISEQINTGELFF
.	TRBV5-5	.	TRBJ2-5	TGTGCCAGCAGTGGGACACACCAAGAGACCCAGTACTTC	CASSGTHQETQYF
.	TRBV5-5	.	TRBJ1-2	TGTGCCAGCAGCTTGGCTCCAGGGTCCTATGGCTACACCTTC	CASSLAPGSYGYTF
.	TRBV28	.	TRBJ1-5	TGTGCCAGCACCACGGGATCCCTTAGCAATCAGCCCCAGCATTTT	CASTTGSLSNQPQHF
.	TRBV4-2	.	TRBJ1-2	TGTGCCAGCAGCCAAGGCGGGATCGCCTCGAGGAGCGGCTACACCTTC	CASSQGGIASRSGYTF
TRBD1	TRBV9	.	TRBJ1-6	TGTGCCAGCAGCGCCGCGACAGGGGGCTCTTCACCCCTCCACTTT	CASSAATGGSSPLHF
.	TRBV3-1/TRBV3-2	.	TRBJ1-6	TGTGCCAGCAGCCAAGGATCTGGGGAGCGTAATTCACCCCTCCACTTT	CASSQGSGERNSPLHF
TRBD1	TRBV5-1	.	TRBJ2-6	TGCGCCAGCACGCGTGCAGGGGGCATTGAGGCCAACGTCCTGACTTTC	CASTRAGGIEANVLTF
TRBD1	TRBV5-5	.	TRBJ2-5	TGTGCCAGCAGCCGTCAGAGACAGGGCTTAGAGACCCAGTACTTC	CASSRQRQGLETQYF
TRBD1	TRBV9	once	TRBJ2-1	TGTGCCAGCAGCTTCCGGGACAGGGAGCAGTTCTTC	CASSFRDREQFF
TRBD2	TRBV27	.	TRBJ2-2	TGTGCCAGCAGTTTAAGCCTAGCGGCCACCGGGGAGCTGTTTTTT	CASSLSLAATGELFF
TRBD1	TRBV28	.	TRBJ1-4	TGTGCCAGCAGAAGGGAAGGGGGCTCTAATGAAAAACTGTTTTTT	CASRREGGSNEKLFF
.	TRBV28	.	TRBJ1-5	TGTGCCAGCAGTCTAGCGGGGGGGTTTAGCAATCAGCCCCAGCATTTT	CASSLAGGFSNQPQHF
.	TRBV28	.	TRBJ1-1	TGTGCCAGCAGTTCGACAGCTATGAACACTGAAGCTTTCTTT	CASSSTAMNTEAFF
.	TRBV14	.	TRBJ2-2	TGTGCCAGCAGCCAGAAAGCAGGGGTTTATTACACCGGGGAGCTGTTTTTT	CASSQKAGVYYTGELFF
TRBD2	TRBV7-8	.	TRBJ2-4	TGTGCCAGCAGCCGCCCGGGGGGGGACATTCAGTACTTC	CASSRPGGDIQYF
TRBD2	TRBV3-1/TRBV3-2	.	TRBJ2-7	TGTGCCAGCAGGTCTAGCGGGAGAGGGTACGAGCAGTACTTC	CASRSSGRGYEQYF
TRBD2	TRBV7-9	.	TRBJ2-7	TGTGCCAGCAGCTTAGCGGATGGGGGGACTAGGTCCTACGAGCAGTACTTC	CASSLADGGTRSYEQYF
TRBD1	TRBV4-2	.	TRBJ1-2	TGTGCCAGCAGCCAGAGAGACAGGGGAATGTATGGCTACACCTTC	CASSQRDRGMYGYTF
.	TRBV5-1	.	TRBJ1-6	TGCGCCAGCAGCCCGTTCGTAGGGGATAGGAATTCACCCCTCCACTTT	CASSPFVGDRNSPLHF
.	TRBV7-7	.	TRBJ2-7	TGTGCTAGCAGCTTAGAGAGGGGGATATCCTACGAGCAGTACTTC	CASSLERGISYEQYF
.	TRBV5-1	.	TRBJ1-2	TGCGCCAGCAGCTTCTCCCCAGGGGCTAACTATGGCTACACCTTC	CASSFSPGANYGYTF
.	TRBV19	.	TRBJ1-2	TGTGCCAGTAACCCCTCCCGACCGGGACAAAACTATGGCTACACCTTC	CASNPSRPGQNYGYTF
.	TRBV10-1	.	TRBJ1-1	TGCGCCAGCAGTGAAGTCGGGATGAACACTGAAGCTTTCTTT	CASSEVGMNTEAFF
.	TRBV2	.	TRBJ1-6	TGTGCCAGCAGGGGGCAGGGTTCCAATTCACCCCTCCACTTT	CASRGQGSNSPLHF
.	TRBV28	.	TRBJ1-2	TGTGCCAGCAGTTCCCCGGCCAGGGTTTCCTATGGCTACACCTTC	CASSSPARVSYGYTF
.	TRBV2	.	TRBJ1-5	TGTGCCAGCAGTAGCGGCGGGTATAGCAATCAGCCCCAGCATTTT	CASSSGGYSNQPQHF
TRBD1	TRBV7-2	.	TRBJ2-7	TGTGCCAGCAGCTTAGCTTCAGGGGGCGGCTACGAGCAGTACTTC	CASSLASGGGYEQYF
.	TRBV12-5	.	TRBJ1-2	TGTGCTAGTGGTTTGGCTGGACAGAGCTATGGCTACACCTTC	CASGLAGQSYGYTF
TRBD2	TRBV20-1	.	TRBJ2-3	TGCAGTGCTAGTCGACTACTAGCGGAGGCCACAGATACGCAGTATTTT	CSASRLLAEATDTQYF
.	TRBV7-2	.	TRBJ2-2	TGTGCCAGCAGCTTGGGGGGGGCCACCGGGGAGCTGTTTTTT	CASSLGGATGELFF
.	TRBV29-1	many	TRBJ1-5	TGCAGCGTTTCCAGGGGCGTAAATCAGCCCCAGCATTTT	CSVSRGVNQPQHF